These T cell receptor beta chains were read from a single sample in a study of blood T cell repertoires in COVID-19. Clones were sequenced by immunoSEQ multiplex PCR, and TCRdb holds only the in-frame ones, with some missing. The table records under 350,000 clones, 83% of them present only once. Material for sequencing was peripheral blood. All receptors derive from a man aged 55 to 70 who had recovered from COVID-19. Both conserved end residues are part of each CDR3. The D gene is left open where the match is weak. Rows give clone size only sometimes, using once, few, many, or a class for an expanded clone.

DNA: TGCAGCGCGCTGACTAGCGGGAGGATTAATGAGCAGTTCTTC; CDR3: CSALTSGRINEQFF; J: TRBJ2-1; V: TRBV29-1; D: TRBD2; size: .
DNA: TGTGCCAGCAGCTTTTGGGGGAGGGACGCCTACGAGCAGTACTTC; CDR3: CASSFWGRDAYEQYF; J: TRBJ2-7; V: TRBV5-6; D: TRBD2; size: .
DNA: TGTGCCAGCAGACGCCGAGGGAGCTCCTACAATGAGCAGTTCTTC; CDR3: CASRRRGSSYNEQFF; J: TRBJ2-1; V: TRBV25-1; D: .; size: .
DNA: TGTGCCAGCAGGCGGACAGGGGATTCACCCCTCCACTTT; CDR3: CASRRTGDSPLHF; J: TRBJ1-6; V: TRBV12-3/TRBV12-4; D: TRBD1; size: .
DNA: TGTGCCAGCAGCTCGGCCCCGGGACAGGGGGGGCCCGGGGAGCTGTTTTTT; CDR3: CASSSAPGQGGPGELFF; J: TRBJ2-2; V: TRBV7-9; D: TRBD1; size: .
DNA: TGTGCCAGTAGTATTTCCGGGGGGCTCACAGATACGCAGTATTTT; CDR3: CASSISGGLTDTQYF; J: TRBJ2-3; V: TRBV19; D: .; size: .
DNA: TGTGCCATCAGTGACCGCGGGGGGGCCAACGTCCTGACTTTC; CDR3: CAISDRGGANVLTF; J: TRBJ2-6; V: TRBV10-3; D: .; size: .
DNA: TGTGCCAGCGCCCCACTAGCGGGAGGGACAGATACGCAGTATTTT; CDR3: CASAPLAGGTDTQYF; J: TRBJ2-3; V: TRBV6-4; D: TRBD2; size: .
DNA: TGTGCCATCAGTGAGTCACAGGATTTGAACACTGAAGCTTTCTTT; CDR3: CAISESQDLNTEAFF; J: TRBJ1-1; V: TRBV10-3; D: .; size: .
DNA: TGTGCCAGCAGCACCAGACAGAGCAACACTGAAGCTTTCTTT; CDR3: CASSTRQSNTEAFF; J: TRBJ1-1; V: TRBV7-9; D: .; size: .
DNA: TGTGCCAGCAGTTTACTCGGCAATCAGCCCCAGCATTTT; CDR3: CASSLLGNQPQHF; J: TRBJ1-5; V: TRBV12-3/TRBV12-4; D: .; size: .
DNA: TGCAGTGCGGGGACTAGAATGTTCTTC; CDR3: CSAGTRMFF; J: TRBJ2-1; V: TRBV20-1; D: TRBD2; size: .
DNA: TGCGCCAGCAGCCAAGGGGCAGGGAAAGACTATGGCTACACCTTC; CDR3: CASSQGAGKDYGYTF; J: TRBJ1-2; V: TRBV4-1; D: .; size: few
DNA: TGTGCCAGCAAGCCGGGACAGGGTAGCACAGATACGCAGTATTTT; CDR3: CASKPGQGSTDTQYF; J: TRBJ2-3; V: TRBV6-5; D: TRBD1; size: .
DNA: TGTGCCAGCAGCCAGGGGGTTAGGGCCATGAACACTGAAGCTTTCTTT; CDR3: CASSQGVRAMNTEAFF; J: TRBJ1-1; V: TRBV7-8; D: TRBD1; size: .
DNA: TGTGCCAGCAGCTCAACGGAGGGCATCTCGGCCTCCTACAATGAGCAGTTCTTC; CDR3: CASSSTEGISASYNEQFF; J: TRBJ2-1; V: TRBV7-3; D: .; size: .
DNA: TGTGCCTGGAGCTCGGACAGGGTAGTCACTGAAGCTTTCTTT; CDR3: CAWSSDRVVTEAFF; J: TRBJ1-1; V: TRBV30; D: TRBD1; size: .
DNA: TGTGCCAGCAGCTTGGCAGGGGTTCCCTACGAGCAGTACTTC; CDR3: CASSLAGVPYEQYF; J: TRBJ2-7; V: TRBV5-6; D: .; size: .
DNA: TGTGCCAGCAGCCAAGGTTCCGGGACAAGATTTTACGAGCAGTACTTC; CDR3: CASSQGSGTRFYEQYF; J: TRBJ2-7; V: TRBV3-1/TRBV3-2; D: .; size: .
DNA: TGTGCCAGCAGTGCCTCGGGTAGCTCTCTCTACGAGCAGTACTTC; CDR3: CASSASGSSLYEQYF; J: TRBJ2-7; V: TRBV2; D: .; size: few
DNA: TGTGCCAGCAGCTCATCCCGGGACATATCCTACGAGCAGTACTTC; CDR3: CASSSSRDISYEQYF; J: TRBJ2-7; V: TRBV11-2; D: .; size: .
DNA: TGTGCCAGCAGCCCGGACAGGCGCCCTTTTAACTATGGCTACACCTTC; CDR3: CASSPDRRPFNYGYTF; J: TRBJ1-2; V: TRBV9; D: TRBD1; size: .
DNA: TGTGCCAGCAGCCAATTAACTTCCGGGACAAGAACCTATGGCTACACCTTC; CDR3: CASSQLTSGTRTYGYTF; J: TRBJ1-2; V: TRBV3-1/TRBV3-2; D: .; size: .
DNA: TGTGCCAGTGGTCCCAGTACTAATGAAAAACTGTTTTTT; CDR3: CASGPSTNEKLFF; J: TRBJ1-4; V: TRBV2; D: .; size: .
DNA: TGCGCCAGCGGATCGTCAGGGGGCCACAATGAGCAGTTCTTC; CDR3: CASGSSGGHNEQFF; J: TRBJ2-1; V: TRBV5-1; D: TRBD1; size: .
DNA: TGTGCCAGCAGCGATGGAGCGGGGCCGGCCTACGAGCAGTACTTC; CDR3: CASSDGAGPAYEQYF; J: TRBJ2-7; V: TRBV7-2; D: TRBD2; size: .
DNA: TGTGCCAGCAGCCCCCCGGGTAGCGGGACCAATGAGCAGTTCTTC; CDR3: CASSPPGSGTNEQFF; J: TRBJ2-1; V: TRBV11-2; D: TRBD2; size: .
DNA: TGTGCCAGTAGTATAGCAGGTCTAGCGGGATACAATGAGCAGTTCTTC; CDR3: CASSIAGLAGYNEQFF; J: TRBJ2-1; V: TRBV19; D: TRBD2; size: .
DNA: TGTGCCAGCAGCTGGACAGACCTCTCTGGAAACACCATATATTTT; CDR3: CASSWTDLSGNTIYF; J: TRBJ1-3; V: TRBV7-2; D: .; size: .
DNA: TGTGCCAGCAAACGGGAGGCTCAAGAGACCCAGTACTTC; CDR3: CASKREAQETQYF; J: TRBJ2-5; V: TRBV2; D: TRBD2; size: .
DNA: TGTGCCAGCAGCCAAGAGGTCGGGGGGGCAGGTGAGCAGTACTTC; CDR3: CASSQEVGGAGEQYF; J: TRBJ2-7; V: TRBV4-2; D: TRBD2; size: .
DNA: TGCGCCAGCAGTGATACAGGGGGCGGCCAGCCCCAGCATTTT; CDR3: CASSDTGGGQPQHF; J: TRBJ1-5; V: TRBV5-1; D: TRBD1; size: few
DNA: TGTGCCAGCACCAGCGGGGGGTTGTACACCGGGGAGCTGTTTTTT; CDR3: CASTSGGLYTGELFF; J: TRBJ2-2; V: TRBV5-8; D: TRBD2; size: .
DNA: TGCGCCAGCAGCCAAGACGGGACATTAACCACTGAAGCTTTCTTT; CDR3: CASSQDGTLTTEAFF; J: TRBJ1-1; V: TRBV4-1; D: .; size: once
DNA: TGTGCCAGCGCTAGCGGGGTATACAATGAGCAGTTCTTC; CDR3: CASASGVYNEQFF; J: TRBJ2-1; V: TRBV11-3; D: TRBD2; size: .
DNA: TGTGCCAGCAGCCGCCGGACAGGGGCCACCGGGGAGCTGTTTTTT; CDR3: CASSRRTGATGELFF; J: TRBJ2-2; V: TRBV28; D: TRBD1; size: .
DNA: TGCGCCAGCAGCCAAGGCGGAGGGATAAACCTGGCGAAGCCCCAGCATTTT; CDR3: CASSQGGGINLAKPQHF; J: TRBJ1-5; V: TRBV4-1; D: .; size: once
DNA: TGTGCCAGTAGTATAGTGGGGACAGGGATTCAGCCCCAGCATTTT; CDR3: CASSIVGTGIQPQHF; J: TRBJ1-5; V: TRBV19; D: TRBD1; size: .
DNA: TGTGCCTGGAGACAAGCGGTTGGGCAGTTCTTC; CDR3: CAWRQAVGQFF; J: TRBJ2-1; V: TRBV30; D: .; size: .
DNA: TGTGCCAGCAGCTTACTCGGGGGGACAGGAGTCTTCAGCTACGAGCAGTACTTC; CDR3: CASSLLGGTGVFSYEQYF; J: TRBJ2-7; V: TRBV7-6; D: .; size: .
DNA: TGTGCCAGCAGTGAACCAGGGACAGGGCCGCCCTACGAGCAGTACTTC; CDR3: CASSEPGTGPPYEQYF; J: TRBJ2-7; V: TRBV27; D: TRBD1; size: .
DNA: TGTGCCAGCAGCTTTGGAGGGGACTATGGCTACACCTTC; CDR3: CASSFGGDYGYTF; J: TRBJ1-2; V: TRBV5-4; D: .; size: .
DNA: TGCGCCAGCAGCCAAGATTATCGTAGTAAGCCAAATTCACCCCTCCACTTT; CDR3: CASSQDYRSKPNSPLHF; J: TRBJ1-6; V: TRBV4-1; D: .; size: .
DNA: TGTGCCAGCAAGTTAGGGGTTTCAGATACGCAGTATTTT; CDR3: CASKLGVSDTQYF; J: TRBJ2-3; V: TRBV6-1; D: .; size: .
DNA: TGTGCCAGCAGCTATGGTGCAGCGGGAGGTTCCTACAATGAGCAGTTCTTC; CDR3: CASSYGAAGGSYNEQFF; J: TRBJ2-1; V: TRBV7-6; D: TRBD2; size: once
DNA: TGTGCCAGCAGACAGAAGGGGTTTGGTGAAAAACTGTTTTTT; CDR3: CASRQKGFGEKLFF; J: TRBJ1-4; V: TRBV6-5; D: .; size: few
DNA: TGTGCCAGTAGTGATACAGGGTATCAGCCCCAGCATTTT; CDR3: CASSDTGYQPQHF; J: TRBJ1-5; V: TRBV19; D: .; size: few
DNA: TGTGCCAGCAGCCTTGGGACTAGCGGCCTAGAGCAGTACTTC; CDR3: CASSLGTSGLEQYF; J: TRBJ2-7; V: TRBV4-2; D: TRBD2; size: .
DNA: TGTGCCAGCAGCAAGGCCGGGACTAGCGACTACGAGCAGTACTTC; CDR3: CASSKAGTSDYEQYF; J: TRBJ2-7; V: TRBV3-1/TRBV3-2; D: TRBD2; size: .
DNA: TGTGCCAGCAGCTTAAACAGGGGCAACAATGAGCAGTTCTTC; CDR3: CASSLNRGNNEQFF; J: TRBJ2-1; V: TRBV7-8; D: TRBD1; size: .
DNA: TGTGCCAGCAGTGAGCGGGGGGGCTCCTACAATGAGCAGTTCTTC; CDR3: CASSERGGSYNEQFF; J: TRBJ2-1; V: TRBV5-4; D: TRBD2; size: .
DNA: TGCGCCAGCAGTGAGAGAGTAGCGGGAGGCGGAGAGACCCAGTACTTC; CDR3: CASSERVAGGGETQYF; J: TRBJ2-5; V: TRBV10-2; D: TRBD2; size: .
DNA: TGCGCCAGCAGTGAGTCGAGGGGGAGCTCCTATAATTCACCCCTCCACTTT; CDR3: CASSESRGSSYNSPLHF; J: TRBJ1-6; V: TRBV10-2; D: .; size: .